The 15 T cell receptor beta chains listed next were all sequenced from one sample in a study of blood T cells in healthy people across ages. Using a J-beta primer mix together with a sample-barcoded 5' primer, a second PCR was run for roughly 6 to 12 cycles. TCRdb redid the calling of the 5' RACE reads with MiXCR, one entry per CDR3 protein. The table includes some 290,000 distinct CDR3 sequences, 27% detected once. Sequencing used blood. The receptor source for this set is a woman aged 70-85 years in good health.

This clonotype was recorded a few times. The J gene is TRBJ2-1, the V gene TRBV4-2; maybe TRBD2 (6 bases). Trimming removed 0 bases at V and 7 bases at J, with 10 bases between. The CDR3 spans 14 residues. Germline CDR1 LGHNA, CDR2 YNFKEQ. CDR3 DNA sequence: TGTGCCAGCAGCCAAGATCCGGGGGTGAATGAGCAGTTCTTC. Protein sequence: CASSQDPGVNEQFF.

This sequence joins TRBV29-1 and TRBJ2-5; D is uncertain. Germline CDR1 reads SQVTM; CDR2 reads ANQGSEA. The CDR3 runs to 13 residues. Trimming stripped 0 bases from V and 2 bases from J, with 7 bases between. CDR3 region: CSVEERLQETQYF. CDR3 coding DNA: TGCAGCGTTGAAGAACGGCTACAAGAGACCCAGTACTTC.

This clonotype has more than one count but fewer than ten. The gene calls are TRBV7-2 and TRBJ1-2, with 8 nucleotides matching TRBD1. Germline V gene sequence: CDR1 SGHTA, CDR2 FQGNSA. V was pared by 5 bases and J by 4 bases, with 12 bases of the junction left unmatched. This CDR3 is built from 16 residues. The CDR3: CASSVIVGTGSYGYTF. The CDR3 DNA reads as TGTGCCAGCAGCGTAATTGTGGGGACAGGCTCCTATGGCTACACCTTC.

V usage is TRBV28 and J usage is TRBJ2-1; 10 bases match TRBD1. The J call may not be correct, given that the DNA end is closer to TRBJ2-7. The CDR3 spans 14 residues. Germline-derived CDR1 and CDR2 are MDHEN and SYDVKM. As DNA, the CDR3 is TGTGCCAGCAGAAGCGGACAGGGGGCCTACGAGCAGTACTTC. Residues: CASRSGQGAYEQYF.

This clonotype showed up many times. J is TRBJ1-5 and V is TRBV29-1; D gene unclear. The germline CDR1 and CDR2 sequences are SQVTM and ANQGSEA. V dropped 6 bases and J dropped 5 bases, with 14 bases sitting between them. The CDR3 runs 13 residues. This CDR3 reads CSVAQNIDQPQHF. DNA for the CDR3: TGCAGCGTCGCACAGAACATCGATCAGCCCCAGCATTTT.

This clonotype was picked up one time. The junction does not match germline at one end; this may be a read error. The J gene is TRBJ2-1, the V gene TRBV12-3 or TRBV12-4; possibly TRBD1 for D (6 bases). This CDR3 comprises 14 residues. The CDR3 DNA reads as TGTGCCAGCAGTCTACCCCAGGGGTACAATGAGCAGTCCTTC. This translates into CASSLPQGYNEQSF.

This clonotype was detected a few times. This sequence joins TRBV5-5 and TRBJ1-5, with D unclear. The CDR3 has 15 residues. V was shortened by 0 bases and J by 9 bases, with 16 bases between the two germline ends. The germline CDR1 and CDR2 sequences are SGHKS and YYEKEE (reference sequence). The CDR3 nucleotides read TGTGCCAGCAGCTTGGAGGGTGGAGAAGGACGGCCCCAGCATTTT. Its translation: CASSLEGGEGRPQHF.

This clonotype was counted a few times. The chain carries TRBV5-1 and TRBJ1-5, with D possibly matching TRBD1 (6 bases). The V end lost 0 bases, the J end lost 1 base, and 8 bases lay between the germline ends. This CDR3 is built from 15 residues. The germline V gene encodes CDR1 SGHRS and CDR2 YFSETQ. CDR3 sequence (DNA): TGCGCCAGCAGCTTGGATGGGACAAGCAATCAGCCCCAGCATTTT. This encodes CASSLDGTSNQPQHF.

The J gene is TRBJ1-5, the V gene TRBV6-2 or TRBV6-3, with D possibly being TRBD1 (5 bases). V shed 5 bases and J shed 0 bases, with 8 bases lying between them. This CDR3 comprises 14 residues. Germline V gene lookup returns CDR1 MNHEY and CDR2 SVGEGT. CDR3 bases: TGTGCCAGCAGTGACAGAAATAGCAATCAGCCCCAGCATTTT. Residues: CASSDRNSNQPQHF.

The gene calls are TRBV6-5 and TRBJ1-6, with D tentatively TRBD1 (6 bases). Per germline, CDR1 MNHEY and CDR2 SVGAGI. V dropped 6 bases and J dropped 7 bases, with 10 bases sitting between them. This CDR3 is built from 13 residues. The CDR3 reads CASRRDNNSPLHF. CDR3 in DNA: TGTGCCAGCAGACGGGACAACAATTCACCCCTCCACTTT.

Here the CDR3 reads CASSRTTSVKETQYF. The CDR3 DNA follows: TGCGCCAGCAGCCGCACGACTAGCGTGAAAGAGACCCAGTACTTC. The chain is built from TRBV5-1 and TRBJ2-5; the match to TRBD2 covers 8 bases. The CDR3 runs 15 residues. V lost 4 bases, J lost 3 bases, and 8 bases stayed unmatched. CDR1 SGHRS and CDR2 YFSETQ come from the germline V gene.

The chain combines TRBV5-1 with TRBJ2-3, with 7 bases fitting TRBD2. Germline values: CDR1 SGHRS, CDR2 YFSETQ. This CDR3 spans 15 amino acids. After removal of 2 bases from V and 2 bases from J, the junction contained 5 bases not matched to a gene. CDR3 region: CASSFTSAPTDTQYF. The CDR3 coding sequence is TGCGCCAGCAGCTTTACTAGCGCACCCACAGATACGCAGTATTTT.

This clonotype was detected a few times. The chain uses TRBV6-6 and TRBJ2-3; the D gene is possibly TRBD1 (6 bases). Trimming removed 8 bases from V and 2 bases from J, with 17 bases in between. Germline CDR1 reads MNHNY; CDR2 reads SVGAGI (reference sequence). The CDR3 is made up of 15 amino acids. CDR3: CASALQGRLTDTQYF. For the CDR3, the DNA is TGTGCCAGCGCCCTTCAGGGGCGGCTCACAGATACGCAGTATTTT.

At least ten counts were recorded for this clonotype. This chain joins TRBV5-1 and TRBJ2-7, with TRBD2 matching over 13 bases. V dropped 3 bases and J dropped 5; count of bases not matched to a gene: 5. The CDR3 length is 15 residues. CDR1 is SGHRS and CDR2 is YFSETQ in the germline V gene. This chain's CDR3 is CASSSGTSGTNEQYF. CDR3 coding DNA: TGCGCCAGCAGCTCAGGGACTAGCGGGACCAACGAGCAGTACTTC.

This clonotype came up a few times. The chain combines TRBV15 with TRBJ2-5, with D tentatively TRBD2 (6 bases). The J call may be wrong; the DNA end is better matched by TRBJ2-1. CDR1 LNHNV and CDR2 YYDKDF come from the germline V gene (reference sequence). CDR3 length equals 14 residues. CDR3 protein: CATSRDLASNEQFF. CDR3 coding DNA: TGTGCCACCAGCAGAGATCTAGCGTCCAATGAGCAGTTCTTC.